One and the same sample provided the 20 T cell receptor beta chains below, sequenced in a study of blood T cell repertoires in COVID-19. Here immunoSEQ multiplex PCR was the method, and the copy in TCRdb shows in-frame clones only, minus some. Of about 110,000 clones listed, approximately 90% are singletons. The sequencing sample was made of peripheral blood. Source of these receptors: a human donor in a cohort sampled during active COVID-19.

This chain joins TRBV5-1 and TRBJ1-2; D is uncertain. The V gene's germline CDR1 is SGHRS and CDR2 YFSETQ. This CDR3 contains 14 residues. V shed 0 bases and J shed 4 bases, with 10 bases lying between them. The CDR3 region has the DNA TGCGCCAGCAGCTTGGCCCCTGACTTCTATGGCTACACCTTC. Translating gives CASSLAPDFYGYTF.

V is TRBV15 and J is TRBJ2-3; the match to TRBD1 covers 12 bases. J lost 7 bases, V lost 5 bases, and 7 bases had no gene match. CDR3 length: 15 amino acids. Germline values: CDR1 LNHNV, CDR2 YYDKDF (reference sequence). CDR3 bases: TGTGCCACCAGCCGAACGGGACAGGGGGCCTATACGCAGTATTTT. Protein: CATSRTGQGAYTQYF.

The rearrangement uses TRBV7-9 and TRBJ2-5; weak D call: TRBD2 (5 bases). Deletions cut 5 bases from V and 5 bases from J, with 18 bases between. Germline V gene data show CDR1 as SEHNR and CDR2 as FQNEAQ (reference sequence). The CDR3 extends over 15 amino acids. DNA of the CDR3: TGTGCCAGCAGCCCCACGAGGGCTAGCTCGGAGACCCAGTACTTC. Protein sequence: CASSPTRASSETQYF.

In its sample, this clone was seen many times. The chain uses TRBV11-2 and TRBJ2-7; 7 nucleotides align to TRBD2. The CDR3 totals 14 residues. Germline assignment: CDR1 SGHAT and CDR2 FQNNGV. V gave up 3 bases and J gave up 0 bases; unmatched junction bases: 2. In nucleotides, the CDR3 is TGTGCCAGCAGCTTTAGGGACTACTCCTACGAGCAGTACTTC. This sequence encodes CASSFRDYSYEQYF.

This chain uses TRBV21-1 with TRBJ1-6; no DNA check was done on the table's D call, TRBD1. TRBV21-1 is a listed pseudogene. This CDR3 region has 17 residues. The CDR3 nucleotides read TGTGCCAGCAGCATCAGTTCCGGGACAGGGCCTTATACACCCCTCCACTTT. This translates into CASSISSGTGPYTPLHF.

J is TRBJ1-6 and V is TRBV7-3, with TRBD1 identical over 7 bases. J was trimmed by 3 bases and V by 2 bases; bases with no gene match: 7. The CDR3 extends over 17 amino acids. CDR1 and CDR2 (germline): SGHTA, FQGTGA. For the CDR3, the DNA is TGTGCCAGCAGCTTACGGTCAGGGGGAAGCTATAATTCACCCCTCCACTTT. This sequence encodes CASSLRSGGSYNSPLHF.

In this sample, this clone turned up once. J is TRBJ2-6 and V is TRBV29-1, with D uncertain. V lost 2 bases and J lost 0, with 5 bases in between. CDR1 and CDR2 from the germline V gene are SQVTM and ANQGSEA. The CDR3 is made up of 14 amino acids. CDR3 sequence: CSVETSSGANVLTF. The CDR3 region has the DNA TGCAGCGTTGAAACGAGCTCTGGGGCCAACGTCCTGACTTTC.

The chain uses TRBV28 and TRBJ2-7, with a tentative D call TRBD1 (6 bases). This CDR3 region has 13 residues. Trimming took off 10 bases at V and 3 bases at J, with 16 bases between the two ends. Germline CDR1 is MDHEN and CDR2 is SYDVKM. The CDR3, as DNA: TGTGCCACCTATTCGGGACACAGCTACGAGCAGTACTTC. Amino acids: CATYSGHSYEQYF.

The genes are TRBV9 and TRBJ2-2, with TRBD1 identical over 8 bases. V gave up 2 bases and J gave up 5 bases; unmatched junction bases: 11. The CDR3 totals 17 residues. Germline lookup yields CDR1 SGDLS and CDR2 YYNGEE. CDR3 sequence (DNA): TGTGCCAGCAGCGTTGGGGGAGGACAGGGCCTGACCGGGGAGCTGTTTTTT. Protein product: CASSVGGGQGLTGELFF.

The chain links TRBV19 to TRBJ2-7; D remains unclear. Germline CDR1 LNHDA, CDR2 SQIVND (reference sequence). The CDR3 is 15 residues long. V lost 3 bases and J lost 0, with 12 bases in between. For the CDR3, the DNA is TGTGCCAGTAGTATCTGGCGGATGGGCTCCTACGAGCAGTACTTC. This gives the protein CASSIWRMGSYEQYF.

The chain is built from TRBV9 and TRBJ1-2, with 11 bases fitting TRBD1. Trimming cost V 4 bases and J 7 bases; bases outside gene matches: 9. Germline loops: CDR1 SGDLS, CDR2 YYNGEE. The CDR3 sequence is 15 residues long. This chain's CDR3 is CASSQGQGAKGGYTF. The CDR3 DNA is TGTGCCAGCAGCCAAGGACAGGGGGCTAAGGGTGGCTACACCTTC.

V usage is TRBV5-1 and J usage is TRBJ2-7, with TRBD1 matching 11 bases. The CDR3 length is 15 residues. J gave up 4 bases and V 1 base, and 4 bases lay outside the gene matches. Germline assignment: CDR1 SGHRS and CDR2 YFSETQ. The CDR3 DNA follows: TGCGCCAGCAGCTTGAGGACAGGGGGCGAGTACGAGCAGTACTTC. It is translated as CASSLRTGGEYEQYF.

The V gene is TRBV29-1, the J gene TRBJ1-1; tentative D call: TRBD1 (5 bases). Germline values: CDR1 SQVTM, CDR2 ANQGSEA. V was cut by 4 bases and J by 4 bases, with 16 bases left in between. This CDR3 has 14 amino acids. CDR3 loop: CSVAPAGRSTEAFF. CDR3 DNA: TGCAGCGTTGCCCCCGCAGGGCGATCCACTGAAGCTTTCTTT.

As DNA, the CDR3 is TGCGCCAGCAGCTCGAGACAGGGGAGTTCAGATACGCAGTATTTT. Protein product: CASSSRQGSSDTQYF. The V and J genes are TRBV5-1 and TRBJ2-3; TRBD1 aligns across 8 bases. CDR1 is SGHRS, CDR2 YFSETQ, per germline. V gave up 3 bases and J gave up 4 bases; unmatched junction bases: 7. The CDR3 is 15 residues long.

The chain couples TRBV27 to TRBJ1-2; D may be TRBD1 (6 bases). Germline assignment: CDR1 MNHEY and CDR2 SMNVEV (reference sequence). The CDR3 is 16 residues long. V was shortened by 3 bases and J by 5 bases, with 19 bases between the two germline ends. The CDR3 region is CASSLRGGRVVYGYTF. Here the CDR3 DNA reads TGTGCCAGCAGTTTGAGAGGGGGAAGGGTTGTATATGGCTACACCTTC.

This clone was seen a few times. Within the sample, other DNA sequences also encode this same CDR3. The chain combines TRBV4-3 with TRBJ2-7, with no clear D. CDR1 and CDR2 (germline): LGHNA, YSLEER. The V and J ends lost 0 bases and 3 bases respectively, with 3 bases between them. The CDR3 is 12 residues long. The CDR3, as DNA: TGCGCCAGCAGCCAAGATCGCTACGAGCAGTACTTC. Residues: CASSQDRYEQYF.

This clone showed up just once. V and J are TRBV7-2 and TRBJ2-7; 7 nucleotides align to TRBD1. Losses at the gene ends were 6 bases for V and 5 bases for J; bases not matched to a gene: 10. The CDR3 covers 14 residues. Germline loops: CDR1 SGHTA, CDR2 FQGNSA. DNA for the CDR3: TGTGCCAGCAGGCTAGGTGGGGACAGCCACGAGCAGTACTTC. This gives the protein CASRLGGDSHEQYF.

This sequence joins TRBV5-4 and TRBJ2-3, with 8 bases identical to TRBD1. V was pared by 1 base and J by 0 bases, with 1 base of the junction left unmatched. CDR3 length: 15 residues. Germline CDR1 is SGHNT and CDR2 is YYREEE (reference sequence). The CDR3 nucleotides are TGTGCCAGCAGCTTGCAGGGGGCTAGCACAGATACGCAGTATTTT. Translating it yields CASSLQGASTDTQYF.

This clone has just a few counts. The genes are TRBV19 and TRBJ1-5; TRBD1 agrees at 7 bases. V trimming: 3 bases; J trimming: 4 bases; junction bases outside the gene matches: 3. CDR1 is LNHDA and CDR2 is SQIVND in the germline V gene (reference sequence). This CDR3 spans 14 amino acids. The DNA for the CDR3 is TGTGCCAGTAGTATCCTGACAGGGAATCAGCCCCAGCATTTT. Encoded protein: CASSILTGNQPQHF.

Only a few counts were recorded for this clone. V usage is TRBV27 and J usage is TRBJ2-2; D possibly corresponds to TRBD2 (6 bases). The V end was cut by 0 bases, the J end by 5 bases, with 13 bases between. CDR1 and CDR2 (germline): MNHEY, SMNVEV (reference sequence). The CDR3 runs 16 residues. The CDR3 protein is CASSLSGTGRTGELFF. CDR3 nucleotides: TGTGCCAGCAGTTTATCGGGGACTGGGCGGACCGGGGAGCTGTTTTTT.